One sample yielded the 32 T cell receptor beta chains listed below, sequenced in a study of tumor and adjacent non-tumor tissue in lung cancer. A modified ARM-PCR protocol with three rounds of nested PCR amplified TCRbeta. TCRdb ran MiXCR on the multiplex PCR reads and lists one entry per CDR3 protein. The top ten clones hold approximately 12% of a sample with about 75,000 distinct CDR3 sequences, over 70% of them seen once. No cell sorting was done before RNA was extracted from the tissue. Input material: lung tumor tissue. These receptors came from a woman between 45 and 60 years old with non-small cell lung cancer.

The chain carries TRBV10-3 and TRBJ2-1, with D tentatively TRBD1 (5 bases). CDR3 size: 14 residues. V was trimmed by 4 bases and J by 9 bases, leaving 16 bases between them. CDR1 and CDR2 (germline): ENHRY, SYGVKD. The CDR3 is CAISVGVGALEQFF. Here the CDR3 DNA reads TGTGCCATCAGTGTTGGGGTAGGGGCGCTTGAGCAGTTCTTC.

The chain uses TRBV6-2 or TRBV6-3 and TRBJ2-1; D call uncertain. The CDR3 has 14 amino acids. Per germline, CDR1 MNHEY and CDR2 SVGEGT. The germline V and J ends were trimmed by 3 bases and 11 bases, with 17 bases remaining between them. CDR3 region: CASSYTENASKQFF. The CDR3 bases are TGTGCCAGCAGTTATACGGAGAATGCGAGTAAGCAGTTCTTC.

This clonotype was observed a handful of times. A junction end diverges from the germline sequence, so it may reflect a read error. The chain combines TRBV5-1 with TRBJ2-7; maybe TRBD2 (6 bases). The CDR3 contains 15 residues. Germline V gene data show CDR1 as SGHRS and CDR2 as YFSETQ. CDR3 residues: CASSLSGLQTYEQHF. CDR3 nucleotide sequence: TGCGCCAGCAGCTTGTCGGGACTTCAGACATACGAGCAGCACTTC.

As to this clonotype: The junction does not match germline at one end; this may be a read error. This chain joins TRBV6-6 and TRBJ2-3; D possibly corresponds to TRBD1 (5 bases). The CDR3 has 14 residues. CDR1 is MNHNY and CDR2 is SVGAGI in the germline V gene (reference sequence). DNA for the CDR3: TGTGTCAGCGCCGAAGACAGTACCACATATACGCAGTATTTT. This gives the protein CVSAEDSTTYTQYF.

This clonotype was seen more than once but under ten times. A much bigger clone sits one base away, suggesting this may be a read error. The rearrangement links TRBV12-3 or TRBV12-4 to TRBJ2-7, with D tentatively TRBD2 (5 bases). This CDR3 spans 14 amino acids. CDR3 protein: CVSSPPDSSYEQYF. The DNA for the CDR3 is TGTGTCAGCAGTCCCCCGGACTCGTCCTACGAGCAGTACTTC.

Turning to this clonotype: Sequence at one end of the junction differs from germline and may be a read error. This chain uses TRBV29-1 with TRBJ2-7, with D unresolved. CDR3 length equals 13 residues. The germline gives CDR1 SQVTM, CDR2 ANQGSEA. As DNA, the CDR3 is TGCTGCGTTGAAAACGGGTTCACATACGAGCAGTACTTC. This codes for CCVENGFTYEQYF.

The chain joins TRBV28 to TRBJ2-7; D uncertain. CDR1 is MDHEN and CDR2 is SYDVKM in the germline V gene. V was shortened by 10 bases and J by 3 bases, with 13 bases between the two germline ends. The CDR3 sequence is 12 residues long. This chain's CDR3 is CATDGSRYEQYF. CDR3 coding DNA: TGTGCCACCGACGGCAGTCGCTACGAGCAGTACTTC.

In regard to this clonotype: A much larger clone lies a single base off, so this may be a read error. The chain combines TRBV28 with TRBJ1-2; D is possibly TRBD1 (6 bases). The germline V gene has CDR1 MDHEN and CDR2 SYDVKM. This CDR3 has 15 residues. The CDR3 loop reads CAGSFPGTYNYGYTF. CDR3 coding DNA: TGTGCCGGCAGTTTCCCCGGGACATATAACTATGGCTACACCTTC.

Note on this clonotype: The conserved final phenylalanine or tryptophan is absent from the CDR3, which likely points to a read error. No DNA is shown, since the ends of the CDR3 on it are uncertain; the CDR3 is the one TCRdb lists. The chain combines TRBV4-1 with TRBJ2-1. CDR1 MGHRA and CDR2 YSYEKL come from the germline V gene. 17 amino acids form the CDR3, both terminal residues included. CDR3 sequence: CASSLSSLYGSCNEKFL.

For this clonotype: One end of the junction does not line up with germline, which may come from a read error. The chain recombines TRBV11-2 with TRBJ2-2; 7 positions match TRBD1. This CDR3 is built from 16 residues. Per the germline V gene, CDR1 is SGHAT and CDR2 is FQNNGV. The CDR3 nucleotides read TGTGCCAGCTGTGGATTCCAGGGGGAGAACACCGGGGAGATGTTTTTT. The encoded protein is CASCGFQGENTGEMFF.

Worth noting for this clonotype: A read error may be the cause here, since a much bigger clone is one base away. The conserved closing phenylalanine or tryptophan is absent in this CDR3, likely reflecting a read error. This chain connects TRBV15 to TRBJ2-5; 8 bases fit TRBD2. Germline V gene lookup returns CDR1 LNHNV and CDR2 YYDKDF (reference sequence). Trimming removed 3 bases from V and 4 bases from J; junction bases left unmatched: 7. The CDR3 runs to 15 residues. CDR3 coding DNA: TGTGCCACCAGCAGTCTCCGTCTAGCGGGAGAGACCCAGTACTAC. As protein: CATSSLRLAGETQYY.

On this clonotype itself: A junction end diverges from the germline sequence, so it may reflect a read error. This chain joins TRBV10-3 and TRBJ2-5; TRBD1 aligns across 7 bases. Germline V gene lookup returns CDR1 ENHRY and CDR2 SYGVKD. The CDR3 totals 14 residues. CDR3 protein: CAISDKTGSEIQYF. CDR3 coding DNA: TGTGCCATCAGCGATAAGACAGGGTCTGAGATCCAGTACTTC.

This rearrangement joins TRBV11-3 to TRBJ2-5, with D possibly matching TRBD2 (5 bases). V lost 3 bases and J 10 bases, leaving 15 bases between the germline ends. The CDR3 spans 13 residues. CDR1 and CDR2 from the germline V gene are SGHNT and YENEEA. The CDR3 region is CASSFRVGEGQYF. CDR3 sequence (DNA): TGTGCCAGCAGCTTTCGTGTGGGCGAGGGCCAGTACTTC.

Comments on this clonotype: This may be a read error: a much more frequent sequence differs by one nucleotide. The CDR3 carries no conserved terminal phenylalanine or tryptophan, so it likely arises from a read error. CDR3 loop: CASSEVVGEQFP. CDR3 nucleotides: TGTGCCAGCAGTGAAGTCGTGGGTGAGCAGTTCCCC. The chain couples TRBV6-1 to TRBJ2-1; D call uncertain. Germline V gene sequence: CDR1 MNHNS, CDR2 SASEGT. V shed 1 base and J shed 9 bases, with 7 bases lying between them. The CDR3 is 12 residues long.

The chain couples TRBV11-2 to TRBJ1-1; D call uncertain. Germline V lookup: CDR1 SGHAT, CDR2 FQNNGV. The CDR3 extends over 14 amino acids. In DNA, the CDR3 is TGTACCAACGGCTTGCTAATGCTGGGAACTGAAGCTTTCTTT. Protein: CTNGLLMLGTEAFF. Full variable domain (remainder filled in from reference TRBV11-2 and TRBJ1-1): EAGVAQSPRYKIIEKRQSVAFWCNPISGHATLYWYQQILGQGPKLLIQFQNNGVVDDSQLPKDRFSAERLKGVDSTLKIQPAKLEDSAVYLCTNGLLMLGTEAFFGQGTRLTVV.

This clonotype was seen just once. This CDR3 is CASSLGGASAKTQYF. CDR3 nucleotide sequence: TGTGCCAGCAGCCTGGGGGGGGCTAGCGCTAAGACCCAGTACTTC. V is TRBV5-4 and J is TRBJ2-5; perhaps TRBD2 as D (7 bases). The germline V and J ends were trimmed by 4 bases and 6 bases, with 19 bases remaining between them. CDR1 is SGHNT and CDR2 is YYREEE in the germline V gene (reference sequence). This CDR3 is built from 15 residues.

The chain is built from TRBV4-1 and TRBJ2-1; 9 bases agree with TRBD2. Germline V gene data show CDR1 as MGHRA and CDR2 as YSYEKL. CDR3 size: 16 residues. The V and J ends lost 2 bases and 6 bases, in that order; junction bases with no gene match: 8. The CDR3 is CASSQPAGLAGNEQFF. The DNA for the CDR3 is TGCGCCAGCAGCCAACCAGCGGGACTAGCAGGCAATGAGCAGTTCTTC.

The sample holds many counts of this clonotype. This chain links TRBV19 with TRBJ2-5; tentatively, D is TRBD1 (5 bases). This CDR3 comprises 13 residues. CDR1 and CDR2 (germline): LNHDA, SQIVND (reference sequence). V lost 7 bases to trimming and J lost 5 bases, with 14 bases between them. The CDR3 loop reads CASTADPGETQYF. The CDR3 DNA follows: TGTGCCAGTACTGCGGACCCAGGGGAGACCCAGTACTTC.

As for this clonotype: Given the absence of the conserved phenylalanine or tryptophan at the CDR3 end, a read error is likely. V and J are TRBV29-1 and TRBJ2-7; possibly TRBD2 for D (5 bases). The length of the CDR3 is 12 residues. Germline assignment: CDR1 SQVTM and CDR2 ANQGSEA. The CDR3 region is CNAEAQSYEQYY. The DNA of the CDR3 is TGCAACGCGGAGGCGCAGAGCTACGAGCAGTACTAC.

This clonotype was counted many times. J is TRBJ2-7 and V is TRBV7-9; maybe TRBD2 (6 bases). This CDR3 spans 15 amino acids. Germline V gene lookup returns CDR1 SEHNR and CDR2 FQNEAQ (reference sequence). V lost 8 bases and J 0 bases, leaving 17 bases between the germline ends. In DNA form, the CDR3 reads TGTGCCAGCTCCTGGCCGGGACTCAACTCCTACGAGCAGTACTTC. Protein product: CASSWPGLNSYEQYF.

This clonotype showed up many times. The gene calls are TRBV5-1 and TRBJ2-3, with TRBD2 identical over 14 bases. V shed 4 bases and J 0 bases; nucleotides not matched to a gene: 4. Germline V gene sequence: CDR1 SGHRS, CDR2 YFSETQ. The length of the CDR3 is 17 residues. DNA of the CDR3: TGCGCCAGCAGCAGGGGACTAGCGGGAGCTAGCACAGATACGCAGTATTTT. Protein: CASSRGLAGASTDTQYF.

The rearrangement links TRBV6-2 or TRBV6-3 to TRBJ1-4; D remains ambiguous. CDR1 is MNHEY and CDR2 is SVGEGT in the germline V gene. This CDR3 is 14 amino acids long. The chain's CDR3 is CVSSPRQTNEKLFF. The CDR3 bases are TGTGTCAGTAGTCCGAGGCAAACTAATGAAAAACTGTTTTTT.

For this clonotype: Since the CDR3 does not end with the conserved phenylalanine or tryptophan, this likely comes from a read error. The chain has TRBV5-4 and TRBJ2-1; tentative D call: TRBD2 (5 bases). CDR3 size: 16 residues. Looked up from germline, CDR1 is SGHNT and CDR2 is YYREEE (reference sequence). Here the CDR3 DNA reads TGTGTCAGCAGCTTGGAACTGGAGGTAAAGTACAACGAGCAGTTCATC. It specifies CVSSLELEVKYNEQFI.

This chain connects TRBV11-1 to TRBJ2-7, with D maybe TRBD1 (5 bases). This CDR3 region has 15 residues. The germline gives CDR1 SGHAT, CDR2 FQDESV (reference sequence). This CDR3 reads CVSSRIGAASYEQYF. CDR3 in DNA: TGTGTAAGCAGCCGGATAGGGGCGGCCTCCTACGAGCAGTACTTC.

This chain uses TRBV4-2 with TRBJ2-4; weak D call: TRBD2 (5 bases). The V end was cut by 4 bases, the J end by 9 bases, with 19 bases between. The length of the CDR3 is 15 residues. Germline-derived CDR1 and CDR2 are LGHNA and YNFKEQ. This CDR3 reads CASSRDLGGQSIQYF. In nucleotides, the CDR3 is TGTGCCAGCAGCCGAGATTTAGGAGGCCAAAGCATTCAGTACTTC.

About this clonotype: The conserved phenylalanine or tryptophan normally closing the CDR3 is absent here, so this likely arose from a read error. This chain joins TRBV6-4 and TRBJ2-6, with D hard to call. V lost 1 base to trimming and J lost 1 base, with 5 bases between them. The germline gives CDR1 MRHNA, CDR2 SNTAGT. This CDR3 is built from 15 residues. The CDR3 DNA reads TGTGCCAGCAGTGACTTACTATCTGGGGCCAACGTCCTGACTTCC. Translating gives CASSDLLSGANVLTS.

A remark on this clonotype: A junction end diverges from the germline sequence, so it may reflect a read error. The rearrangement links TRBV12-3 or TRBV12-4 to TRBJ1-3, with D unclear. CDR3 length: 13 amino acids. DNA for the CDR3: TGTGCCATCACCCCCTCCTTTGGAATCACCATATATTTT. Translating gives CAITPSFGITIYF.

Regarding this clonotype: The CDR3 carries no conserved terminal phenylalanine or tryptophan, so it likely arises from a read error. This chain's CDR3 is CASSRTIEDTIYL. The CDR3 bases are TGTGCCAGCAGCCGAACCATCGAGGACACCATATATTTG. This chain joins TRBV6-5 and TRBJ1-3; D uncertain. Germline V CDR1 and CDR2: MNHEY, SVGAGI. The germline V and J ends were trimmed by 6 bases and 8 bases, with 14 bases remaining between them. The CDR3 runs 13 residues.

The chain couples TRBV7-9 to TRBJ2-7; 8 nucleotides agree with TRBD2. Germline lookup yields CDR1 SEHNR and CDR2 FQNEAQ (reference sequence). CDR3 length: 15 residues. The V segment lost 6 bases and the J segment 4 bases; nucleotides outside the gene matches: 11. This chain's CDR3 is CASSPSQAGVYEQYF. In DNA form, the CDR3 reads TGTGCCAGCAGTCCCTCACAAGCGGGAGTATACGAGCAGTACTTC.

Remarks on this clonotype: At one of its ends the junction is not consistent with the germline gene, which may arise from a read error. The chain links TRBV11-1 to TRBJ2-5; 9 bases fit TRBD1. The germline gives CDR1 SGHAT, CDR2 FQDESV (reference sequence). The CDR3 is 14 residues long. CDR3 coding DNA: TGTGCCAGCAACCCGGGACAGGGCATAGAGACCCGGTACTTC. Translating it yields CASNPGQGIETRYF.

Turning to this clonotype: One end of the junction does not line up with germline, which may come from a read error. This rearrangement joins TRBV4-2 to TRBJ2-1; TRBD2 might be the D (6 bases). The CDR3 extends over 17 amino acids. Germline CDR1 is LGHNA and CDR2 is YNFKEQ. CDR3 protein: CVSSQEGGGGPYNEQFF. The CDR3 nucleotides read TGTGTCAGCAGCCAAGAGGGAGGTGGTGGGCCCTACAATGAGCAGTTCTTC.

The CDR3 here is CASNYHGGNSYNEQFF. CDR3 DNA sequence: TGTGCCAGCAATTATCACGGCGGGAACTCCTACAATGAGCAGTTCTTC. This chain uses TRBV6-6 with TRBJ2-1, with D possibly matching TRBD2 (6 bases). CDR1 is MNHNY and CDR2 is SVGAGI in the germline V gene (reference sequence). V was cut by 7 bases and J by 0 bases, with 16 bases left in between. This CDR3 contains 16 residues.